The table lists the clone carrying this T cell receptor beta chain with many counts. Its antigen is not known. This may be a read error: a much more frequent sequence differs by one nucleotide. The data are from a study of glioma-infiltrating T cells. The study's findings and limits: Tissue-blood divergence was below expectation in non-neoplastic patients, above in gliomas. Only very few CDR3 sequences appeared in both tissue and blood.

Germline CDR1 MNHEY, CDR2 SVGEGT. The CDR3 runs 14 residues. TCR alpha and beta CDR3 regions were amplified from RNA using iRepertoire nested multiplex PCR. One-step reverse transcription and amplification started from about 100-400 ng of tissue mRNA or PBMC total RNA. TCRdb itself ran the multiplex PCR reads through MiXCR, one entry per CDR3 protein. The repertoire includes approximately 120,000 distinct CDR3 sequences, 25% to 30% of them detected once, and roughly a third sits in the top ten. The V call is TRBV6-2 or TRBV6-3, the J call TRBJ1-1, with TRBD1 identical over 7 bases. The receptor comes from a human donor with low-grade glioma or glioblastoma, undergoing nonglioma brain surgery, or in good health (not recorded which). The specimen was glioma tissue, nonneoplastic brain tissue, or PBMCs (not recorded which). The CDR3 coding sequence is TGTGCCAGCAGTTACCTGGGACAGTACCCTGAAGCTTCCTTT. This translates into CASSYLGQYPEASF.